A single sample gave rise to the 32 T cell receptor beta chains below, sequenced in a study of T cell repertoires in cytomegalovirus infection. MiXCR, applied by TCRdb to the reads, yields one record per CDR3 protein. The sample contains over 250,000 distinct CDR3 sequences, around 20% of which appear only once. Their antigen targets remain unknown. Sample: cultured PBMCs, taken from culture after CMV antigen stimulation. These receptors all stem from a human donor in good health (CMV status not recorded). Some clones in this sample may be carry-over from other donors' samples.

This clonotype was seen only once. This sequence joins TRBV29-1 and TRBJ1-2; no definite D call. The CDR3 has 13 residues. From germline, CDR1 is SQVTM and CDR2 ANQGSEA. The germline V and J ends were trimmed by 6 bases and 6 bases, with 17 bases remaining between them. CDR3 in amino acids: CSVGDGAPNGYTF. In DNA form, the CDR3 reads TGCAGCGTGGGCGATGGAGCCCCGAATGGCTACACCTTC. Complete variable domain (other parts from reference TRBV29-1 and TRBJ1-2): SAVISQKPSRDICQRGTSLTIQCQVDSQVTMMFWYRQQPGQSLTLIATANQGSEATYESGFVIDKFPISRPNLTFSTLTVSNMSPEDSSIYLCSVGDGAPNGYTFGSGTRLTVV.

The chain carries TRBV6-2 or TRBV6-3 and TRBJ2-2; the match to TRBD2 covers 13 bases. CDR1 and CDR2 (germline): MNHEY, SVGEGT. V trimming: 10 bases; J trimming: 7 bases; junction bases outside the gene matches: 9. CDR3 length equals 15 residues. CDR3 sequence (DNA): TGTGCCACCTCGACTAGCGGGAGGAATATCGGGGAGCTGTTTTTT. Translating gives CATSTSGRNIGELFF.

This clonotype came up a few times. The rearrangement links TRBV7-2 to TRBJ1-4; TRBD1 matches 7 bases. Per the germline V gene, CDR1 is SGHTA and CDR2 is FQGNSA. This CDR3 contains 15 residues. The V and J ends lost 5 bases and 7 bases, in that order; junction bases with no gene match: 10. The DNA of the CDR3 is TGTGCCAGCAGCCAAACCCGGACAGGATTTGAAAAACTGTTTTTT. It translates to CASSQTRTGFEKLFF.

The genes are TRBV12-3 or TRBV12-4 and TRBJ2-6, with TRBD1 matching over 7 bases. The V segment lost 2 bases and the J segment 12 bases; nucleotides outside the gene matches: 1. The CDR3 contains 12 residues. CDR3: CASSLRGPVLTF. The CDR3 bases are TGTGCCAGCAGTTTAAGGGGGCCCGTCCTGACTTTC.

This clonotype was seen at least ten times. This rearrangement joins TRBV6-1 to TRBJ1-6; 8 bases line up with TRBD1. V lost 5 bases to trimming and J lost 7 bases; unmatched junction nucleotides: 10. Germline V gene sequence: CDR1 MNHNS, CDR2 SASEGT. The CDR3 covers 16 residues. The CDR3 region has the DNA TGTGCCAGCAGTCTATCCCCAGGGGGCTCGAATTCACCCCTCCACTTT. It is translated as CASSLSPGGSNSPLHF.

The chain combines TRBV29-1 with TRBJ2-7, with 7 bases that match TRBD2. Germline values: CDR1 SQVTM, CDR2 ANQGSEA. This CDR3 contains 15 residues. With V trimmed by 0 bases and J by 2 bases, 7 bases remained unmatched. The CDR3 DNA is TGCAGCGTTGAAGAGAGGTCTAGCGGAACCTACGAGCAGTACTTC. As protein: CSVEERSSGTYEQYF.

The rearrangement joins TRBV20-1 to TRBJ2-7; D remains ambiguous. CDR1 is DFQATT and CDR2 is SNEGSKA in the germline V gene (reference sequence). Trimming shortened V by 2 bases and J by 0 bases, and 17 bases separated the two germline ends. The CDR3 has 16 amino acids. The CDR3 region is CSARLPGLRSSYEQYF. The DNA of the CDR3 is TGCAGTGCTAGACTTCCCGGGTTAAGAAGCTCCTACGAGCAGTACTTC.

V usage is TRBV11-3 and J usage is TRBJ2-1; D is perhaps TRBD2 (6 bases). The CDR3 has 15 residues. CDR1 and CDR2 from the germline V gene are SGHNT and YENEEA. The germline V and J ends were trimmed by 5 bases and 0 bases, with 11 bases remaining between them. CDR3: CASSEGLPSYNEQFF. In DNA form, the CDR3 reads TGTGCCAGCAGCGAGGGACTTCCCTCCTACAATGAGCAGTTCTTC.

This clonotype was picked up many times. J is TRBJ2-1 and V is TRBV6-5; 13 bases align to TRBD2. The V segment lost 2 bases and the J segment 6 bases; nucleotides outside the gene matches: 1. The CDR3 is 15 residues long. Looked up from germline, CDR1 is MNHEY and CDR2 is SVGAGI. The CDR3, as DNA: TGTGCCAGCAGTTACGGGACTAGCGGGACCAATGAGCAGTTCTTC. It yields the protein CASSYGTSGTNEQFF.

This clonotype was detected a few times. V is TRBV20-1 and J is TRBJ2-3; 10 positions agree with TRBD2. Trimming took 6 bases from V and 6 from J; bases not matched to a gene: 15. Germline-derived CDR1 and CDR2 are DFQATT and SNEGSKA (reference sequence). The CDR3 spans 16 residues. The CDR3 sequence is CSAPDYQREGRDTQYF. The CDR3 DNA follows: TGCAGTGCCCCAGATTACCAGCGGGAGGGCCGTGATACGCAGTATTTT.

The chain links TRBV7-2 to TRBJ2-3; 7 nucleotides align to TRBD1. Germline CDR1 and CDR2: SGHTA and FQGNSA. The CDR3 contains 15 residues. After removal of 3 bases from V and 0 bases from J, the junction contained 3 bases not matched to a gene. The CDR3 sequence: CASSFVGGSTDTQYF. CDR3 nucleotides: TGTGCCAGCAGCTTCGTAGGGGGCAGCACAGATACGCAGTATTTT.

At least ten counts were recorded for this clonotype. This chain connects TRBV27 to TRBJ2-5; 12 bases agree with TRBD2. Trimming took 7 bases from V and 5 from J; bases not matched to a gene: 8. The CDR3 is 15 residues long. The V gene's germline CDR1 is MNHEY and CDR2 SMNVEV (reference sequence). The CDR3 sequence is CASTRLAGDVETQYF. The CDR3 DNA follows: TGTGCCAGCACCCGACTAGCGGGAGATGTGGAGACCCAGTACTTC.

This chain joins TRBV6-2 or TRBV6-3 and TRBJ2-5; D is possibly TRBD1 (5 bases). The CDR3 length is 14 residues. Germline CDR1 and CDR2: MNHEY and SVGEGT. V was shortened by 2 bases and J by 1 base, with 8 bases between the two germline ends. The CDR3 nucleotides are TGTGCCAGCAGTTACGTGACAGCCCAAGAGACCCAGTACTTC. Its protein product is CASSYVTAQETQYF.

This chain links TRBV2 with TRBJ2-5; possibly TRBD2 for D (6 bases). With 10 bases removed from V and 1 base from J, the gap between germline ends came to 19 bases. This CDR3 contains 15 residues. The germline V gene has CDR1 SNHLY and CDR2 FYNNEI. CDR3 DNA sequence: TGTGCCACCCTGGGAGGAGGAGGTGGCCAAGAGACCCAGTACTTC. This encodes CATLGGGGGQETQYF.

This clonotype has just a few counts. V usage is TRBV5-4 and J usage is TRBJ2-3; 8 bases agree with TRBD2. Germline V gene data show CDR1 as SGHNT and CDR2 as YYREEE (reference sequence). The CDR3 sequence is 14 residues long. V shed 5 bases and J 5 bases; nucleotides not matched to a gene: 7. DNA for the CDR3: TGTGCCAGCAGTCTCGCCGGGAGGGAAGATACGCAGTATTTT. The encoded protein is CASSLAGREDTQYF.

This clonotype has only a few counts. The chain couples TRBV5-1 to TRBJ2-1, with TRBD2 matching over 13 bases. Germline values: CDR1 SGHRS, CDR2 YFSETQ. V lost 1 base, J lost 12 bases, and 4 bases stayed unmatched. The CDR3 covers 14 residues. Written as DNA, the CDR3 is TGCGCCAGCAGCTTGAGGACTAGCGGGAGTATGCAGTTCTTC. Protein product: CASSLRTSGSMQFF.

This clonotype was counted a few times. The CDR3 coding sequence is TGTGCCAGCAGCAATCCTTCCGGAGGCCTCTATAATTCACCCCTCCACTTT. Its translation: CASSNPSGGLYNSPLHF. The chain combines TRBV12-3 or TRBV12-4 with TRBJ1-6; D is undetermined. The CDR3 runs to 17 residues. With 6 bases removed from V and 3 bases from J, the gap between germline ends came to 18 bases.

This clonotype was detected a few times. The CDR3 region is CASSPGETEAFF. CDR3 bases: TGTGCCAGCAGCCCGGGGGAGACTGAAGCTTTCTTT. The chain is built from TRBV7-9 and TRBJ1-1, with D perhaps TRBD1 (5 bases). CDR3 length equals 12 residues. With 5 bases removed from V and 5 bases from J, the gap between germline ends came to 9 bases. Germline values: CDR1 SEHNR, CDR2 FQNEAQ (reference sequence).

The chain joins TRBV20-1 to TRBJ2-5; tentatively, D is TRBD2 (6 bases). The CDR3 sequence is 12 residues long. Germline CDR1 reads DFQATT; CDR2 reads SNEGSKA (reference sequence). Deletions cut 8 bases from V and 5 bases from J, with 15 bases between. CDR3 in amino acids: CSTPRGMETQYF. DNA for the CDR3: TGCAGTACACCCCGGGGGATGGAGACCCAGTACTTC.

This clonotype was observed a handful of times. This chain joins TRBV20-1 and TRBJ2-1, with 9 nucleotides matching TRBD1. CDR1 and CDR2 from the germline V gene are DFQATT and SNEGSKA (reference sequence). This CDR3 region has 14 residues. V lost 6 bases to trimming and J lost 8 bases; unmatched junction nucleotides: 11. The DNA of the CDR3 is TGCAGTGCCACCCCCCGGGACAGGGTTTATGAGCAGTTCTTC. Protein sequence: CSATPRDRVYEQFF.

This clonotype was seen repeatedly, ten times or more. This rearrangement joins TRBV7-2 to TRBJ2-3; possible D gene TRBD2, 5 bases. Trimming took off 1 base at V and 5 bases at J, with 10 bases between the two ends. Germline assignment: CDR1 SGHTA and CDR2 FQGNSA. The CDR3 is made up of 14 amino acids. CDR3 residues: CASSLVGMGDTQYF. Written as DNA, the CDR3 is TGTGCCAGCAGCTTAGTCGGGATGGGAGATACGCAGTATTTT. The full variable domain, completed using reference TRBV7-2 and TRBJ2-3, is GAGVSQSPSNKVTEKGKDVELRCDPISGHTALYWYRQSLGQGLEFLIYFQGNSAPDKSGLPSDRFSAERTGGSVSTLTIQRTQQEDSAVYLCASSLVGMGDTQYFGPGTRLTVL.

This clonotype turned up a few times. The V and J genes are TRBV5-6 and TRBJ2-1; 14 positions match TRBD2. Trimming at V came to 4 bases and at J to 0 bases, leaving 18 bases not matched to a gene. The CDR3 sequence is 22 residues long. Germline-derived CDR1 and CDR2 are SGHDT and YYEEEE. CDR3 residues: CASSTPTWFGTSGRSSYNEQFF. CDR3 DNA sequence: TGTGCCAGCAGCACCCCGACATGGTTCGGGACTAGCGGGAGAAGCTCCTACAATGAGCAGTTCTTC. Based on the CDR3 plus reference TRBV5-6 and TRBJ2-1, the full variable domain is DAGVTQSPTHLIKTRGQQVTLRCSPKSGHDTVSWYQQALGQGPQFIFQYYEEEERQRGNFPDRFSGHQFPNYSSELNVNALLLGDSALYLCASSTPTWFGTSGRSSYNEQFFGPGTRLTVL.

The chain joins TRBV7-2 to TRBJ1-1; D possibly corresponds to TRBD1 (5 bases). V was cut by 0 bases and J by 4 bases, with 18 bases left in between. Germline assignment: CDR1 SGHTA and CDR2 FQGNSA. The CDR3 consists of 17 residues. CDR3 in amino acids: CASSLARAGWWGTEAFF. In nucleotides, the CDR3 is TGTGCCAGCAGCTTAGCTAGGGCAGGGTGGTGGGGCACTGAAGCTTTCTTT.

This clonotype was observed many times. This chain joins TRBV11-3 and TRBJ2-4; D is perhaps TRBD1 or TRBD2 (6 bases each). The CDR3 runs to 15 residues. Trimming cost V 1 base and J 6 bases, with 13 bases left between them. Germline CDR1 is SGHNT and CDR2 is YENEEA. The CDR3 sequence is CASSLGGDTLNIQYF. CDR3 coding DNA: TGTGCCAGCAGCTTAGGCGGGGACACCCTAAACATTCAGTACTTC.

CDR3 nucleotide sequence: TGTGCCAGCTCACAGATGAACACTGAAGCTTTCTTT. Protein: CASSQMNTEAFF. The chain joins TRBV18 to TRBJ1-1; D call uncertain. This CDR3 has 12 residues. Germline loops: CDR1 KGHSH, CDR2 LQKENI. Between the trimmed V and J ends, which lost 4 bases and 0 bases, there was a span of 3 bases.

This clonotype has ten or more counts. The gene calls are TRBV12-3 or TRBV12-4 and TRBJ1-5; D ambiguous. Trimming cost V 4 bases and J 0 bases, with 7 bases left between them. This CDR3 region has 14 residues. This CDR3 reads CASSYQISNQPQHF. CDR3 in DNA: TGTGCCAGCAGTTACCAGATTAGCAATCAGCCCCAGCATTTT.

This clonotype was observed a few times. This chain uses TRBV18 with TRBJ2-7, with D possibly being TRBD1 (6 bases). Trimming stripped 3 bases from V and 7 bases from J, with 28 bases between. The CDR3 contains 18 residues. Germline values: CDR1 KGHSH, CDR2 LQKENI. CDR3 sequence (DNA): TGTGCCAGCTCACCGCGCCCCCAGGGGTTTGAGGGCTTCGGAGAGCAGTACGTC. Its translation: CASSPRPQGFEGFGEQYV.

The chain joins TRBV12-3 or TRBV12-4 to TRBJ1-1; TRBD1 is a possible D gene (6 bases). Trimming removed 6 bases from V and 1 base from J, with 24 bases in between. There are 18 residues in the CDR3. CDR3 sequence reads: CASRYRTTGRWGNTEAFF. The CDR3 bases are TGTGCCAGCAGGTATAGAACCACAGGGCGGTGGGGGAACACTGAAGCTTTCTTT.

This clonotype appeared a few times. CDR3 coding DNA: TGCGCCAGCAGCCAAGATGACAGGGCGGTGGGAGAGACCCAGTACTTC. Its translation: CASSQDDRAVGETQYF. The rearrangement joins TRBV4-1 to TRBJ2-5; 7 nucleotides align to TRBD1. This CDR3 has 16 residues. Germline V gene lookup returns CDR1 MGHRA and CDR2 YSYEKL. After removal of 0 bases from V and 4 bases from J, the junction contained 8 bases not matched to a gene.

In this sample, this clonotype turned up many times. The chain is built from TRBV5-4 and TRBJ1-5; no reliable D call. Germline CDR1 and CDR2: SGHNT and YYREEE (reference sequence). CDR3 size: 12 residues. V lost 4 bases to trimming and J lost 4 bases, with 6 bases between them. The CDR3, as DNA: TGTGCCAGCAGCCGTCCGAATCAGCCCCAGCATTTT. It is translated as CASSRPNQPQHF.

This clonotype was detected a few times. The chain employs TRBV18 and TRBJ2-6; D not resolved. Germline CDR1 reads KGHSH; CDR2 reads LQKENI. The V end was cut by 1 base, the J end by 2 bases, with 9 bases between. The CDR3 runs 16 residues. The CDR3 nucleotides read TGTGCCAGCTCACCACTTATCCTCCCTGGGGCCAACGTCCTGACTTTC. It specifies CASSPLILPGANVLTF.

The chain carries TRBV6-1 and TRBJ2-3, with TRBD2 identical over 7 bases. Unmatched junction bases numbered 7, after V lost 5 bases and J lost 2 bases. Germline assignment: CDR1 MNHNS and CDR2 SASEGT. CDR3 length: 15 residues. The DNA of the CDR3 is TGTGCCAGCAGTTCCCAACTAGCGAACACAGATACGCAGTATTTT. Its protein is CASSSQLANTDTQYF.